This entry lists 10 T cell receptor beta chains sequenced from one sample in a study of technical replicates of blood from several donors. Profiling relied on immunoSEQ multiplex PCR, and the TCRdb table lists in-frame clones only, not all of them. Of tens of thousands of clones listed, approximately 75% are singletons. Input material: PBMCs. These receptors were obtained from a human donor in good health. Some clones in this sample may be carry-over from other donors' samples.

This clone was seen only once. The chain is built from TRBV4-3 and TRBJ2-1; D might be TRBD2 (5 bases). The CDR3 spans 14 residues. Germline CDR1 LGHNA, CDR2 YSLEER. V lost 0 bases, J lost 8 bases, and 11 bases lay in between. The CDR3: CASSQDPSTDEQFF. As DNA, the CDR3 is TGCGCCAGCAGCCAAGATCCTAGCACCGATGAGCAGTTCTTC.

This chain connects TRBV30 to TRBJ2-5; the D gene is possibly TRBD1 (6 bases). The germline V gene encodes CDR1 GTSNPN and CDR2 SVGIG (reference sequence). Trimming removed 0 bases at V and 1 base at J, with 12 bases between. CDR3 length: 15 residues. DNA of the CDR3: TGTGCCTGGAGTGTAGGGGGATCCTCCCAAGAGACCCAGTACTTC. Its protein product is CAWSVGGSSQETQYF.

V is TRBV7-8 and J is TRBJ1-6; tentatively, D is TRBD1 (5 bases). Germline CDR1 SGHVS, CDR2 FQNEAQ. CDR3 size: 15 residues. Trimming shortened V by 1 base and J by 9 bases, and 13 bases separated the two germline ends. The CDR3, as DNA: TGTGCCAGCAGCTTAGGGGGGGTTAGTGGTTCACCCCTCCACTTT. This codes for CASSLGGVSGSPLHF.

The chain uses TRBV9 and TRBJ2-2, with a possible D match to TRBD1 (5 bases). With 4 bases removed from V and 6 bases from J, the gap between germline ends came to 13 bases. The CDR3 has 14 residues. The germline CDR1 and CDR2 sequences are SGDLS and YYNGEE. In DNA, the CDR3 is TGTGCCAGCAGCCTCCTAGTAGGGGCCGGGGAGCTGTTTTTT. It specifies CASSLLVGAGELFF. Full variable domain (missing parts from reference TRBV9 and TRBJ2-2): DSGVTQTPKHLITATGQRVTLRCSPRSGDLSVYWYQQSLDQGLQFLIQYYNGEERAKGNILERFSAQQFPDLHSELNLSSLELGDSALYFCASSLLVGAGELFFGEGSRLTVL.

There are a few counts of this clone. The CDR3 bases are TGTGCCTGGACCCCCTCGGAGGGGGAGCTGTTTTTT. It yields the protein CAWTPSEGELFF. V gene TRBV30 combines with J gene TRBJ2-2; D is undetermined. The V gene's germline CDR1 is GTSNPN and CDR2 SVGIG (reference sequence). This CDR3 has 12 amino acids. V was cut by 4 bases and J by 8 bases, with 11 bases left in between.

J is TRBJ2-7 and V is TRBV27, with a possible D match to TRBD2 (6 bases). Germline values: CDR1 MNHEY, CDR2 SMNVEV (reference sequence). CDR3 length: 13 amino acids. Trimming took 2 bases from V and 5 from J, leaving 10 bases between them. The CDR3 region is CASSLRGIHEQYF. The CDR3 nucleotides read TGTGCCAGCAGTTTACGGGGGATTCACGAGCAGTACTTC.

This chain links TRBV5-1 with TRBJ2-7, with 10 bases matching TRBD2. The CDR3 consists of 17 residues. The trim removed 1 base at V and 1 base at J, leaving 8 bases unmatched. In germline, CDR1 is SGHRS, CDR2 YFSETQ. The CDR3 protein is CASSLRLAGERSYEQYF. The CDR3 DNA reads TGCGCCAGCAGCTTGAGGCTAGCGGGGGAACGGTCCTACGAGCAGTACTTC.

For this clone: Different DNA sequences within this sample yield the same CDR3. This chain connects TRBV9 to TRBJ2-5; TRBD1 might be the D (6 bases). The V and J ends lost 4 bases and 1 base respectively, with 8 bases between them. This CDR3 is built from 13 residues. Per the germline V gene, CDR1 is SGDLS and CDR2 is YYNGEE. CDR3 protein: CASSLRGQETQYF. In DNA, the CDR3 is TGTGCCAGCAGCCTCAGGGGCCAAGAGACCCAGTACTTC.

The chain recombines TRBV30 with TRBJ1-4, with TRBD1 as a possible D gene (6 bases). The germline V gene has CDR1 GTSNPN and CDR2 SVGIG (reference sequence). Trimming took off 8 bases at V and 5 bases at J, with 15 bases between the two ends. The CDR3 consists of 13 residues. CDR3 DNA sequence: TGTGCCGGGGCGGGGGGCGCCAATGAAAAACTGTTTTTT. Its translation is CAGAGGANEKLFF.

This chain uses TRBV7-9 with TRBJ1-2, with a weak D call TRBD1 (5 bases). CDR1 and CDR2 (germline): SEHNR, FQNEAQ (reference sequence). V was shortened by 0 bases and J by 10 bases, with 9 bases between the two germline ends. The CDR3 spans 12 residues. DNA of the CDR3: TGTGCCAGCAGCTTAGCGCAGGGTCACTACACCTTC. This gives the protein CASSLAQGHYTF.